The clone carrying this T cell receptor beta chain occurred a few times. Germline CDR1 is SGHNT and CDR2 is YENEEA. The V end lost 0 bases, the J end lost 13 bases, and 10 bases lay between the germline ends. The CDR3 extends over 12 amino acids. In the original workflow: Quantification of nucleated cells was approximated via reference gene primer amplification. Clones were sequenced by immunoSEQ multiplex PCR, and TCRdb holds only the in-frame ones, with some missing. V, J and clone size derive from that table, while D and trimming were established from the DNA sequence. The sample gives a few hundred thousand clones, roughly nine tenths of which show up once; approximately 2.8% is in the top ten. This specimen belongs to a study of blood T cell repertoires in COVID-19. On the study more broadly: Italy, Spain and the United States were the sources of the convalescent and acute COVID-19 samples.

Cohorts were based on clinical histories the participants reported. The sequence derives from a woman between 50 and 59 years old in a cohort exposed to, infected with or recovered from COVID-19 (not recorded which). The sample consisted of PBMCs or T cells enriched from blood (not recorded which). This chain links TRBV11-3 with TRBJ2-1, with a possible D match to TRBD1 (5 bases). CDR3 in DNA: TGTGCCAGCAGCTTAGACGACAGCGAACAGTTCTTC. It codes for CASSLDDSEQFF. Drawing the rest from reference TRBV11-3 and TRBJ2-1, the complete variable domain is EAGVVQSPRYKIIEKKQPVAFWCNPISGHNTLYWYLQNLGQGPELLIRYENEEAVDDSQLPKDRFSAERLKGVDSTLKIQPAELGDSAVYLCASSLDDSEQFFGPGTRLTVL.